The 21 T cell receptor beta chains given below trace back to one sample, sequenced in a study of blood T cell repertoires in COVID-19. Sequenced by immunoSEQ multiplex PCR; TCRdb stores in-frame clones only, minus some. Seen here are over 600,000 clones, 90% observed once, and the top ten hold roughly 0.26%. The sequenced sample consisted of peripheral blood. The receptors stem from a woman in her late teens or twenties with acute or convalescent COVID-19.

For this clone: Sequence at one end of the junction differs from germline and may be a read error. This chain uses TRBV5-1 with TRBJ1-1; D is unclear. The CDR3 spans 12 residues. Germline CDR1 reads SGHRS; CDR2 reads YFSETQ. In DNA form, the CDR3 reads TGCGCCAGCAGCTTGGCCGACGAGGGCTCGGTGTTT. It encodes CASSLADEGSVF. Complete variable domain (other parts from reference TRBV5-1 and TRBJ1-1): KAGVTQTPRYLIKTRGQQVTLSCSPISGHRSVSWYQQTPGQGLQFLFEYFSETQRNKGNFPGRFSGRQFSNSRSEMNVSTLELGDSALYLCASSLADEGSVFGQGTRLTVV.

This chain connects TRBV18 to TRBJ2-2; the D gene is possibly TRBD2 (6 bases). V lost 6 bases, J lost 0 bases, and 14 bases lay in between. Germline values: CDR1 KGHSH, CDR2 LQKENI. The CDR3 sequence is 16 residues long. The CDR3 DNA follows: TGTGCCAGCTCGCTGGGGAGGTTGGCGAACACCGGGGAGCTGTTTTTT. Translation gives CASSLGRLANTGELFF.

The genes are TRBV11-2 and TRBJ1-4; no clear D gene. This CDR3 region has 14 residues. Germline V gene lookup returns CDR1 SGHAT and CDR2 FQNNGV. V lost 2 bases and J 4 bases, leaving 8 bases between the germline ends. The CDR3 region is CASSLFRSNEKLFF. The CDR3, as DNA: TGTGCCAGCAGCTTATTTAGGAGTAATGAAAAACTGTTTTTT.

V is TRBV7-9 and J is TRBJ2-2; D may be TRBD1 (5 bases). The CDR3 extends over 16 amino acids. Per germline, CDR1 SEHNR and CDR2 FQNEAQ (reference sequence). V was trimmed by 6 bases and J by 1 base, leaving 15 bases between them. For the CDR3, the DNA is TGTGCCAGCAGGCCCGTGGTGCAGGGGAACACCGGGGAGCTGTTTTTT. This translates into CASRPVVQGNTGELFF.

The CDR3 sequence: CASGRDLGRNQPQHF. As DNA, the CDR3 is TGTGCCAGCGGAAGGGACTTGGGTCGCAATCAGCCCCAGCATTTT. This sequence joins TRBV27 and TRBJ1-5; tentative D call: TRBD1 (5 bases). The CDR3 has 15 residues. CDR1 and CDR2 (germline): MNHEY, SMNVEV (reference sequence). Trimming shortened V by 8 bases and J by 2 bases, and 16 bases separated the two germline ends.

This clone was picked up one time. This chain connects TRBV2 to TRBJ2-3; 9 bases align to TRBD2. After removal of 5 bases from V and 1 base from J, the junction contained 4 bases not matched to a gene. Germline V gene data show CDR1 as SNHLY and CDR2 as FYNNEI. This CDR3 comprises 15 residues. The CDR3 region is CASSPSGERTDTQYF. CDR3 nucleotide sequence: TGTGCCAGCAGTCCTAGCGGGGAACGCACAGATACGCAGTATTTT.

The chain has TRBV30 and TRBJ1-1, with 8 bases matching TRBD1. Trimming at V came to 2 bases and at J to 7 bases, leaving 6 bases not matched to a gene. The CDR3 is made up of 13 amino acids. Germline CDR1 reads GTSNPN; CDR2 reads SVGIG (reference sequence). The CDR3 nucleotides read TGTGCCTGGAGTTGGACAGGGCGCGGTGAAGCTTTCTTT. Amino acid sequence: CAWSWTGRGEAFF.

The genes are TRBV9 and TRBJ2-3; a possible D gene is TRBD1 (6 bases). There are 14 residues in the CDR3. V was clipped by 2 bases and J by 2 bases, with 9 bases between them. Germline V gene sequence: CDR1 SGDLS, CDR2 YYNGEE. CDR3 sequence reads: CASSVRDNTDTQYF. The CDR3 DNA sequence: TGTGCCAGCAGCGTCCGGGACAACACAGATACGCAGTATTTT.

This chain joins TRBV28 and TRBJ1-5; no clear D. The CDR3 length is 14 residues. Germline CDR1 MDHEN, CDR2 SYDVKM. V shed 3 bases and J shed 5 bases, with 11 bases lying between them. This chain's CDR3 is CASSFYSPDQPQHF. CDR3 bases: TGTGCCAGCAGTTTTTACAGCCCTGATCAGCCCCAGCATTTT.

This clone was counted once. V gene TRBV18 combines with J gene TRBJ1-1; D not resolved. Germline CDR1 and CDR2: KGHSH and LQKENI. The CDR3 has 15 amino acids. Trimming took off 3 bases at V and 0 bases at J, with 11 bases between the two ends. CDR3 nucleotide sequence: TGTGCCAGCTCACCCCAGTACGGAGTGAACACTGAAGCTTTCTTT. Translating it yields CASSPQYGVNTEAFF.

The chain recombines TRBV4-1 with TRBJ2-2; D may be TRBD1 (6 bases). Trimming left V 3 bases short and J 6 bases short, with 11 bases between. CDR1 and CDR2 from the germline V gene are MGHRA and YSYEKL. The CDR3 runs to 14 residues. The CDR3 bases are TGCGCCAGCAGCCACCCAGGGGACGCCGGGGAGCTGTTTTTT. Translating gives CASSHPGDAGELFF.

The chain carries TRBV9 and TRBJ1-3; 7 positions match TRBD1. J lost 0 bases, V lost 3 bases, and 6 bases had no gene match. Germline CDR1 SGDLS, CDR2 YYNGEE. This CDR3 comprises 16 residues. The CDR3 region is CASSAGDSPSGNTIYF. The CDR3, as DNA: TGTGCCAGCAGCGCGGGGGACAGCCCCTCTGGAAACACCATATATTTT.

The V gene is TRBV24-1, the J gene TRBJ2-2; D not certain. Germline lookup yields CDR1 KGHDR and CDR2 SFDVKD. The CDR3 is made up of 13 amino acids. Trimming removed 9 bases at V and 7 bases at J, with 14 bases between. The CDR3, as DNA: TGTGCCACCCGCCCACGAGGATACGGGGAGCTGTTTTTT. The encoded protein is CATRPRGYGELFF.

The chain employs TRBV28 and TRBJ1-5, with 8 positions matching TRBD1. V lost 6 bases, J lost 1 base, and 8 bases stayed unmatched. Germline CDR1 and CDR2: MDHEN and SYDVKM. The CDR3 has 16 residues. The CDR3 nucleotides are TGTGCCAGCAGCCCCAGCGACAGGGGCAGCAATCAGCCCCAGCATTTT. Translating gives CASSPSDRGSNQPQHF.

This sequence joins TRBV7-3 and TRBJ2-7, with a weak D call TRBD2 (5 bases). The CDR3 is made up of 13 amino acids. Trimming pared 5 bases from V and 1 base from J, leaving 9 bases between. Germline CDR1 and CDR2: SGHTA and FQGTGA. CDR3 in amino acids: CASSPTNSYEQYF. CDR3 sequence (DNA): TGTGCCAGCAGCCCGACTAATTCCTACGAGCAGTACTTC. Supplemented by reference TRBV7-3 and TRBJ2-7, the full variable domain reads GAGVSQTPSNKVTEKGKYVELRCDPISGHTALYWYRQSLGQGPEFLIYFQGTGAADDSGLPNDRFFAVRPEGSVSTLKIQRTERGDSAVYLCASSPTNSYEQYFGPGTRLTVT.

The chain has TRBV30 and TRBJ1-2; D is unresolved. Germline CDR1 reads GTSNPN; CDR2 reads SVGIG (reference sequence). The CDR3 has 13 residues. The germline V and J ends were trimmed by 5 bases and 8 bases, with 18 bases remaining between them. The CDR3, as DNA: TGTGCCTGGGGAGATAATCAGTTGAACGGCTACACCTTC. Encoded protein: CAWGDNQLNGYTF.

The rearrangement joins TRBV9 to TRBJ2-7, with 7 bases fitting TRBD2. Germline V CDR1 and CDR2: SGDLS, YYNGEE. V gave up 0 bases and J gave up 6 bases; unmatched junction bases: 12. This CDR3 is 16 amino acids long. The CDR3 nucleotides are TGTGCCAGCAGCGTAGAAGCGGGGTTGGTTAATGGCGAGCAGTACTTC. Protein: CASSVEAGLVNGEQYF.

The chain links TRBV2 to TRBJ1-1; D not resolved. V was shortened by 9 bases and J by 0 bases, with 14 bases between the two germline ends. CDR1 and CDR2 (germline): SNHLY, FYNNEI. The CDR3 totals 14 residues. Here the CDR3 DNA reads TGTGCCAGTGTTGCTAGATACTTGAACACTGAAGCTTTCTTT. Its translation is CASVARYLNTEAFF.

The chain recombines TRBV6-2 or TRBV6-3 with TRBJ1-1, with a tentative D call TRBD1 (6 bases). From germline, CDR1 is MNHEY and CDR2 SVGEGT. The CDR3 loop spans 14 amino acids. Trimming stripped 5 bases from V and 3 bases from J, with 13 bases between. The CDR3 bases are TGTGCCAGCAGTACCCAGACAGGCTACACTGAAGCTTTCTTT. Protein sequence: CASSTQTGYTEAFF.

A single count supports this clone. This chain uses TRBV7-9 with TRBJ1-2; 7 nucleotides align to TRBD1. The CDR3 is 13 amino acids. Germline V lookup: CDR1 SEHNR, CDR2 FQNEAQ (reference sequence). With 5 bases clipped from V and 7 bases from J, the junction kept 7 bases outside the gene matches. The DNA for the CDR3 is TGTGCCAGCAGCCCCCCCGACAGGGTTGGCTACACCTTC. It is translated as CASSPPDRVGYTF.

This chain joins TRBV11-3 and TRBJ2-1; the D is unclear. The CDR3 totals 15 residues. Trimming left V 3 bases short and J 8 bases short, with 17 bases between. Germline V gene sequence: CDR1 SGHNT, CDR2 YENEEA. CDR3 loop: CASSFVSEPEHEQFF. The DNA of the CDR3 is TGTGCCAGCAGCTTCGTGTCGGAACCGGAGCATGAGCAGTTCTTC.